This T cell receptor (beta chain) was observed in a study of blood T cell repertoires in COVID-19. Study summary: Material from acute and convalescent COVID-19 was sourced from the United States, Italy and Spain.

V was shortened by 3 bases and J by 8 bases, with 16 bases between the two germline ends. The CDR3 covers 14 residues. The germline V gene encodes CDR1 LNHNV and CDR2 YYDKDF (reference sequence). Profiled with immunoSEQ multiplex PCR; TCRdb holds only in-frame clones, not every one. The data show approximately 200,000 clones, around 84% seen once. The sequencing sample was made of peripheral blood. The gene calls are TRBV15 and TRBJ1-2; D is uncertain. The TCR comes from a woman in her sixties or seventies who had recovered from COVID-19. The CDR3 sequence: CATSSVSILRGYTF. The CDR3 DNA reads TGTGCCACCAGCAGCGTGAGCATCTTAAGAGGCTACACCTTC.